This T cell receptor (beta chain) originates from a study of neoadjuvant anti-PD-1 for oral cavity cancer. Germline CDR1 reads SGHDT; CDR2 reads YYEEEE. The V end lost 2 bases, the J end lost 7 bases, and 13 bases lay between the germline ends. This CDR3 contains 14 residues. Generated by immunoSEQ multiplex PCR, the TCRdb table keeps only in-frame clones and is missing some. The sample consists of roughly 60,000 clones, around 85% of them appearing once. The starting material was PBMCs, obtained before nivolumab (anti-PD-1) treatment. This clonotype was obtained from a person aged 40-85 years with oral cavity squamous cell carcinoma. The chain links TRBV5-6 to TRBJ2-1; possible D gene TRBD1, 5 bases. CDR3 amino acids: CASSLLGEENEQFF. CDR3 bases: TGTGCCAGCAGCTTATTAGGGGAAGAAAATGAGCAGTTCTTC.